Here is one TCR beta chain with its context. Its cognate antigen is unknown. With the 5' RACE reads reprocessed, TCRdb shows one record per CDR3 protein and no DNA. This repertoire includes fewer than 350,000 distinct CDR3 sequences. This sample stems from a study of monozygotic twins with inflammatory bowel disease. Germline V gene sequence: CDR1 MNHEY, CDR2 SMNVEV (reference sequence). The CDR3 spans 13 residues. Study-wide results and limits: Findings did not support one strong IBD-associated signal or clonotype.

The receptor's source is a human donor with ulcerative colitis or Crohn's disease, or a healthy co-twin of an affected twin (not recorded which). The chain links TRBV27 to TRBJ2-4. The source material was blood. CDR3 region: CASRGLAKNIQYF.